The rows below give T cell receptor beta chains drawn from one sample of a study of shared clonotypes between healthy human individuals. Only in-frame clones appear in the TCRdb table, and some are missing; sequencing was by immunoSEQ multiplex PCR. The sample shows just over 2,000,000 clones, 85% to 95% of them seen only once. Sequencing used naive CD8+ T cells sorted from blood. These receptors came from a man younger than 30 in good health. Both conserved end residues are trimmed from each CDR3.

CDR3: ASSQGLSYEQY; J: TRBJ2-7; V: TRBV4-1
CDR3: ASSLVLAGGIQETQY; J: TRBJ2-5; V: TRBV7-8
CDR3: ASSTGQAAYEQY; J: TRBJ2-7; V: TRBV27
CDR3: ASSLGSLPSSYNEQF; J: TRBJ2-1; V: TRBV7-9
CDR3: ASKLRSTDTQY; J: TRBJ2-3; V: TRBV2
CDR3: ASSQDLRGFPGGEQF; J: TRBJ2-1; V: TRBV4-1
CDR3: ASSVGGAPTDTQY; J: TRBJ2-3; V: TRBV9
CDR3: ASSLMAGGVYEQY; J: TRBJ2-7; V: TRBV27
CDR3: AVQLAGGTDTQY; J: TRBJ2-3; V: TRBV7-2
CDR3: ASIKLTGRLFKSNQPQH; J: TRBJ1-5; V: TRBV5-4
CDR3: ASSFVGTVGLGGELF; J: TRBJ2-2; V: TRBV27
CDR3: ASSQGAPTGELF; J: TRBJ2-2; V: TRBV4-1
CDR3: ASSAYTGDRGYGYT; J: TRBJ1-2; V: TRBV9
CDR3: ASSLFPDTQY; J: TRBJ2-3; V: TRBV7-9
CDR3: ASSLVGFAYEQY; J: TRBJ2-7; V: TRBV7-2
CDR3: ASSPLLLEGRDNYYEQY; J: TRBJ2-7; V: TRBV7-9
CDR3: ASSYSRESTDTQY; J: TRBJ2-3; V: TRBV6-5
CDR3: ASSQDILAAEQY; J: TRBJ2-7; V: TRBV4-2
CDR3: ASSLLLAGDDTEAF; J: TRBJ1-1; V: TRBV5-1
CDR3: ASSLSQGLSSYNEQF; J: TRBJ2-1; V: TRBV7-6
CDR3: ASSTRLAGLQETQY; J: TRBJ2-5; V: TRBV11-2
CDR3: ASSDLGGGYGYT; J: TRBJ1-2; V: TRBV6-1
CDR3: ATQVGSHTPSYNEQF; J: TRBJ2-1; V: TRBV28
CDR3: ASSHSGGALNTQY; J: TRBJ2-3; V: TRBV14